What follows describes a single TCR beta chain. The antigen is undetermined. This record comes from a study of shared clonotypes between healthy human individuals. Repertoires were generated with immunoSEQ multiplex PCR, while TCRdb's copy carries only in-frame clones and drops some. This repertoire shows about 2.4 million clones, 90% to 95% found once; its top ten account for approximately 0.36%. The CDR3 loop spans 14 amino acids. After removal of 7 bases from V and 5 bases from J, the junction contained 10 bases not matched to a gene. Looked up from germline, CDR1 is SGHRS and CDR2 is YFSETQ. Study-wide points: Non-shared clonotypes showed lower generation probabilities than clonotypes common to all four donors.

Material for sequencing was naive CD4+ T cells from PBMCs. Regarding subset: CD45RA+ positively selected. The TCR was taken from a man younger than 30 in good health. Some clones in this sample may be carry-over from other donors' samples. The gene calls are TRBV5-1 and TRBJ2-3, with 7 nucleotides matching TRBD1. The CDR3 loop reads CASRTGATRDTQYF. In DNA, the CDR3 is TGCGCCAGCCGTACAGGGGCCACAAGAGATACGCAGTATTTT. The whole variable domain, filled in from reference TRBV5-1 and TRBJ2-3, reads KAGVTQTPRYLIKTRGQQVTLSCSPISGHRSVSWYQQTPGQGLQFLFEYFSETQRNKGNFPGRFSGRQFSNSRSEMNVSTLELGDSALYLCASRTGATRDTQYFGPGTRLTVL.